The rows below give T cell receptor beta chains drawn from one sample of a study of blood T cell repertoires in COVID-19. Data came from immunoSEQ multiplex PCR; TCRdb stores just in-frame clones and leaves some out. The sample comprises 100,000 to 120,000 clones, around 79% of which are singletons, and 16% rests with the top ten. Sequenced sample: peripheral blood. Receptors originate from a woman aged 80 or over with active or convalescent COVID-19. The conserved cysteine and the conserved F or W are not part of the CDR3 here.

j_call,v_call,cdr3_aa
TRBJ2-1,TRBV7-2,ASSSRAYNEQF
TRBJ2-7,TRBV4-2,ASSQDLSYEQY
TRBJ2-7,TRBV24-1,ATSDFEEYEQY
TRBJ1-3,TRBV7-9,ASSRGSSGNTIY
TRBJ1-2,TRBV2,ATQKERGYGYT
TRBJ2-1,TRBV7-8,ASSLLGTSEF
TRBJ1-3,TRBV5-1,ASSLALSGNTIY
TRBJ1-6,TRBV30,AWGNPGTGYNSPLH
TRBJ2-5,TRBV7-6,ASSLVAAGDQETQY
TRBJ2-1,TRBV9,ASTPLVGGPPSYNEQF
TRBJ2-1,TRBV9,ASSVTEGSYNEQF
TRBJ2-3,TRBV25-1,ASSDTGGSDTQY
TRBJ2-3,TRBV18,ASSPYPSGAPSDTQY
TRBJ2-7,TRBV5-5,ASSTKPGQGSYEQY
TRBJ2-7,TRBV11-2,ASSSTPGTYEQY
TRBJ2-7,TRBV7-9,ASSSAGEQY
TRBJ2-1,TRBV4-1,ASSQDSALGYNEQF
TRBJ1-3,TRBV7-2,ASSFRGTGAGNTIY
TRBJ2-1,TRBV7-2,ASSYRQGAYNEQF
TRBJ1-3,TRBV30,AWSALGTFSGNTIY
TRBJ2-1,TRBV11-2,ASSLQGYVQF
TRBJ1-1,TRBV7-8,ASSITDTEAF
TRBJ1-5,TRBV28,ASSLGGTGGTQPQH
TRBJ1-5,TRBV18,ASSPRTGANQPQH
TRBJ2-1,TRBV27,ASSPLKSPDGKHYNEQF
TRBJ1-2,TRBV4-1,ASSPGRSNYGYT
TRBJ2-2,TRBV7-2,ASSLGTRGLGELF
TRBJ1-2,TRBV4-1,ASSQVVRDNLGYT
TRBJ2-7,TRBV7-6,ASSKGGFSYEQY
TRBJ2-1,TRBV29-1,SVEVGTSLGSYNEQF
TRBJ2-7,TRBV7-9,ASSLVDRARTSYEQY
TRBJ1-2,TRBV27,ASSLFQGNPYGYT
TRBJ2-1,TRBV6-2/TRBV6-3,ASSLAGENEQF
TRBJ1-1,TRBV13,ASSLTGNTEAF
TRBJ1-6,TRBV6-5,ASSQRTGLSPLH